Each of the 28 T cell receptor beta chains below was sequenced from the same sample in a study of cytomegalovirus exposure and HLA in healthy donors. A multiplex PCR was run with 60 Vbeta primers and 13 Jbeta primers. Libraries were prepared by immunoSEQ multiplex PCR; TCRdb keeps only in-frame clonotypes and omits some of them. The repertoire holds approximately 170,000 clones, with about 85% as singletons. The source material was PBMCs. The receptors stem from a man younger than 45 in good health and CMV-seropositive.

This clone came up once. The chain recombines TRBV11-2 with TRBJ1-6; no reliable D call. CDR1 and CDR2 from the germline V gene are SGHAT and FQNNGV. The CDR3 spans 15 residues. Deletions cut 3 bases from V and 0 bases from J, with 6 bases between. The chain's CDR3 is CASSFDSSYNSPLHF. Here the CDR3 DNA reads TGTGCCAGCAGCTTCGATAGCTCCTATAATTCACCCCTCCACTTT.

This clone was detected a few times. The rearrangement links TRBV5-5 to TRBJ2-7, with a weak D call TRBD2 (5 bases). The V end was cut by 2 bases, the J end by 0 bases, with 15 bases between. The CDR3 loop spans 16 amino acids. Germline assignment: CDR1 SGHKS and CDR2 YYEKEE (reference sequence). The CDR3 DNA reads TGTGCCAGCAGCTTAAGAGGAGGAGGTACCTCCTACGAGCAGTACTTC. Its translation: CASSLRGGGTSYEQYF. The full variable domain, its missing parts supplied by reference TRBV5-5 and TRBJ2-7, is DAGVTQSPTHLIKTRGQQVTLRCSPISGHKSVSWYQQVLGQGPQFIFQYYEKEERGRGNFPDRFSARQFPNYSSELNVNALLLGDSALYLCASSLRGGGTSYEQYFGPGTRLTVT.

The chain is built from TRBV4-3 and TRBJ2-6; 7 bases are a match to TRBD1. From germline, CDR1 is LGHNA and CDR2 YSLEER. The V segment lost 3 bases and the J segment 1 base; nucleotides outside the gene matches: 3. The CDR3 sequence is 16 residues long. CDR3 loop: CASSQTGSSGANVLTF. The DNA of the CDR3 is TGCGCCAGCAGCCAGACAGGGAGTTCTGGGGCCAACGTCCTGACTTTC.

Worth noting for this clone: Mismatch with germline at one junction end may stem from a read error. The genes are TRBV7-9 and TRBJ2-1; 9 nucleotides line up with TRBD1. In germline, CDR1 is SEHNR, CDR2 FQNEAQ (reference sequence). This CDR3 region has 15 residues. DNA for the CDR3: TGTTCCAGCAGCTTTGGGACAGGGAACTACAATGAGCAGTTCTTC. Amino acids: CSSSFGTGNYNEQFF.

The DNA of the CDR3 is TGTGCCAGCAGGGGCGACAGAGGCCCCTACAATGAGCAGTTCTTC. Translated: CASRGDRGPYNEQFF. J is TRBJ2-1 and V is TRBV6-5; a possible D gene is TRBD1 (5 bases). The germline V gene has CDR1 MNHEY and CDR2 SVGAGI. V shed 6 bases and J shed 2 bases, with 14 bases lying between them. The CDR3 has 15 residues.

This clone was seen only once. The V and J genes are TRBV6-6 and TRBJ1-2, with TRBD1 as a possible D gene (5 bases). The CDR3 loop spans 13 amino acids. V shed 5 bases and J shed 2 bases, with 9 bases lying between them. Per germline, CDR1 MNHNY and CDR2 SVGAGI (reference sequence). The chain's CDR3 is CASSPRGNYGYTF. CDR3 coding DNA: TGTGCCAGCAGTCCCCGGGGGAACTATGGCTACACCTTC.

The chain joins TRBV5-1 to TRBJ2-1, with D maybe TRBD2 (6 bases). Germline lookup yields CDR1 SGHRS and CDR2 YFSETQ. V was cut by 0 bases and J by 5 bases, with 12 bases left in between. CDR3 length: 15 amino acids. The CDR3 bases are TGCGCCAGCAGCTTGGGGCTAGCGATAAACAATGAGCAGTTCTTC. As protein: CASSLGLAINNEQFF.

The DNA of the CDR3 is TGTGCCAGCAGCTCATCGACTAGCGGGGTCTACAATGAGCAGTTCTTC. Amino acids: CASSSSTSGVYNEQFF. The V call is TRBV13, the J call TRBJ2-1, with 11 positions matching TRBD2. Germline trimming cut 4 bases from V and 3 bases from J; bases unmatched to any gene: 5. The germline V gene encodes CDR1 PRHDT and CDR2 FYEKMQ (reference sequence). This CDR3 comprises 16 residues.

The CDR3 here is CASRKRERGIEETQYF. The CDR3 DNA follows: TGTGCCAGCAGGAAGCGGGAGAGGGGGATCGAAGAGACCCAGTACTTC. The gene calls are TRBV28 and TRBJ2-5; 8 bases line up with TRBD2. CDR1 and CDR2 from the germline V gene are MDHEN and SYDVKM. The CDR3 extends over 16 amino acids. V shed 6 bases, J shed 3 bases, and the junction held 12 bases outside the gene matches. Looking up the rest from reference TRBV28 and TRBJ2-5 gives the full variable domain: DVKVTQSSRYLVKRTGEKVFLECVQDMDHENMFWYRQDPGLGLRLIYFSYDVKMKEKGDIPEGYSVSREKKERFSLILESASTNQTSMYLCASRKRERGIEETQYFGPGTRLLVL.

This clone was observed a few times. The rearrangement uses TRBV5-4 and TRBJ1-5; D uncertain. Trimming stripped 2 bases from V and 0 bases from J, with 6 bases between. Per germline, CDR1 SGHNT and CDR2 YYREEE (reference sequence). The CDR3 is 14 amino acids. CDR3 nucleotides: TGTGCCAGCAGCTTACTCGGTAGCAATCAGCCCCAGCATTTT. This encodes CASSLLGSNQPQHF.

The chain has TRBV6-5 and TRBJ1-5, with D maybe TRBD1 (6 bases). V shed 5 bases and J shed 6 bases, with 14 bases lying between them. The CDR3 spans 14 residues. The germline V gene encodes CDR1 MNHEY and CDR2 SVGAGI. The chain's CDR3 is CASSEIGGPQPQHF. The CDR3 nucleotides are TGTGCCAGCAGTGAAATCGGGGGGCCTCAGCCCCAGCATTTT.

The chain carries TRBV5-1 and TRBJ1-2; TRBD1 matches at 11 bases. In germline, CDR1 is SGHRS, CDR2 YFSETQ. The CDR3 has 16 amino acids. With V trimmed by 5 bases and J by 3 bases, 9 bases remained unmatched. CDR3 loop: CASRNYGTGGDYGYTF. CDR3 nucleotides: TGCGCCAGCAGGAACTACGGGACAGGGGGAGACTATGGCTACACCTTC.

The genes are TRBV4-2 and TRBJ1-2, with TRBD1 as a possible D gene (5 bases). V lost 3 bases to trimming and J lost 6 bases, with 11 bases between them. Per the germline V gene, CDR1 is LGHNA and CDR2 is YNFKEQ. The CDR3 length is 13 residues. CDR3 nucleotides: TGTGCCAGCAGCCAGGGGGGGACGGATGGCTACACCTTC. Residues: CASSQGGTDGYTF.

This CDR3 reads CASSSLDSSYEQYF. Written as DNA, the CDR3 is TGTGCCAGCAGTTCGCTAGACTCGTCCTACGAGCAGTACTTC. This rearrangement joins TRBV27 to TRBJ2-7; D gene unclear. Germline-derived CDR1 and CDR2 are MNHEY and SMNVEV (reference sequence). This CDR3 contains 14 residues. V lost 4 bases and J lost 1, with 11 bases in between.

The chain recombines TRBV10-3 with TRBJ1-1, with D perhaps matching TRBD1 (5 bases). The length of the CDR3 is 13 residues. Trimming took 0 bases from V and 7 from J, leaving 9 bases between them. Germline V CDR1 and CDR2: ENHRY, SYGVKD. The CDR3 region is CAISESEGSEAFF. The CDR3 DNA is TGTGCCATCAGTGAGTCGGAGGGGAGTGAAGCTTTCTTT.

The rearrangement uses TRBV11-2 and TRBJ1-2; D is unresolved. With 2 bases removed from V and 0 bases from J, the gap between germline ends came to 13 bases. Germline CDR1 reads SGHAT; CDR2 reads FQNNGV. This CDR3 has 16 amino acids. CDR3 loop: CASSLLGERANYGYTF. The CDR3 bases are TGTGCCAGCAGCTTATTGGGTGAACGGGCTAACTATGGCTACACCTTC. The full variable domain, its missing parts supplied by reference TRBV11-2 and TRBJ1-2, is EAGVAQSPRYKIIEKRQSVAFWCNPISGHATLYWYQQILGQGPKLLIQFQNNGVVDDSQLPKDRFSAERLKGVDSTLKIQPAKLEDSAVYLCASSLLGERANYGYTFGSGTRLTVV.

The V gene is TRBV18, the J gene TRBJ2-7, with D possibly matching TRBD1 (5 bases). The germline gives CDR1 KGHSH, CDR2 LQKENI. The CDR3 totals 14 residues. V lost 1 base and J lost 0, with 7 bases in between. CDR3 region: CASSPLDSSYEQYV. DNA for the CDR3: TGTGCCAGCTCACCACTCGACAGCTCCTACGAGCAGTACGTC.

CDR3 protein: CASSPQDTQYF. CDR3 coding DNA: TGTGCCAGCTCACCTCAGGATACGCAGTATTTT. The chain carries TRBV18 and TRBJ2-3; no clear D gene. With 3 bases removed from V and 6 bases from J, the gap between germline ends came to 4 bases. This CDR3 contains 11 residues. Germline CDR1 is KGHSH and CDR2 is LQKENI.

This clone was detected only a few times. The CDR3 bases are TGTGCCAGCAGTTCCCGAGGTACAGCTTTCTTT. Translating gives CASSSRGTAFF. J is TRBJ1-1 and V is TRBV28, with no clear D. V lost 4 bases and J lost 10, with 10 bases in between. CDR1 is MDHEN and CDR2 is SYDVKM in the germline V gene. The CDR3 contains 11 residues.

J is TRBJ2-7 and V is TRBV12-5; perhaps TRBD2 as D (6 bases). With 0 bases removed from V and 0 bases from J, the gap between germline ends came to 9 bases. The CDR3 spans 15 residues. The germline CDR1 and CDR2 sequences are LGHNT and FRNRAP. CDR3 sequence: CASGLVSGPSYEQYF. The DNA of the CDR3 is TGTGCTAGTGGTTTGGTGAGCGGGCCCTCCTACGAGCAGTACTTC.

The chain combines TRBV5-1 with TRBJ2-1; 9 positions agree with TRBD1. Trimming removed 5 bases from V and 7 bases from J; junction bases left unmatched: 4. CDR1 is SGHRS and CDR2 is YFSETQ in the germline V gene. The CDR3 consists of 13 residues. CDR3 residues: CASRKTGGNEQFF. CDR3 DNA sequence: TGCGCCAGCAGAAAGACAGGGGGGAATGAGCAGTTCTTC.

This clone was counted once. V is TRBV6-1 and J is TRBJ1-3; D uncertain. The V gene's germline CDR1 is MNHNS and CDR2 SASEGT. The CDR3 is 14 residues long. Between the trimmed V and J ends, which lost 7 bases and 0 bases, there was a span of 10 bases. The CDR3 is CASKSQLSGNTIYF. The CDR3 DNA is TGTGCCAGCAAGTCGCAACTCTCTGGAAACACCATATATTTT.

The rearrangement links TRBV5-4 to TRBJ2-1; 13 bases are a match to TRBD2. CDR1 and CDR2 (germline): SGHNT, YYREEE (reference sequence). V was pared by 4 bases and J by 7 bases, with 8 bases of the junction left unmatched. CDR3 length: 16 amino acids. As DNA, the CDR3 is TGTGCCAGCAGCGCCGCCGGGACTAGCGGGATTAATGAGCAGTTCTTC. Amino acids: CASSAAGTSGINEQFF.

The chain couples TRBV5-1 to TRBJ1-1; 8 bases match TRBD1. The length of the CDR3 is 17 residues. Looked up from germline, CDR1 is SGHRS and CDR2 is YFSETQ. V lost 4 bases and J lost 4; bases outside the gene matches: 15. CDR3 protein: CASSRGQGGLLGTEAFF. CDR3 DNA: TGCGCCAGCAGCCGCGGACAGGGAGGATTGCTGGGCACTGAAGCTTTCTTT. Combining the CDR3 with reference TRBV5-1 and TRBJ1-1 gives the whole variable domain KAGVTQTPRYLIKTRGQQVTLSCSPISGHRSVSWYQQTPGQGLQFLFEYFSETQRNKGNFPGRFSGRQFSNSRSEMNVSTLELGDSALYLCASSRGQGGLLGTEAFFGQGTRLTVV.

DNA for the CDR3: TGCGCCAGCAGCTTGGCCCCGGGACTAGTAACAGATGAGCAGTTCTTC. It translates to CASSLAPGLVTDEQFF. The chain carries TRBV5-1 and TRBJ2-1, with 8 bases matching TRBD2. This CDR3 has 16 residues. Germline CDR1 and CDR2: SGHRS and YFSETQ. Germline trimming cut 0 bases from V and 8 bases from J; bases unmatched to any gene: 10.

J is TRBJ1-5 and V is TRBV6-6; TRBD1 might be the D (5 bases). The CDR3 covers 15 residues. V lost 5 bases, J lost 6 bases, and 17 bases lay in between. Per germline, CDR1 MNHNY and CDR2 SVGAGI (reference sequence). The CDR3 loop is CASSPRSTGGQPQHF. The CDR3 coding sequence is TGTGCCAGCAGTCCTCGAAGCACCGGGGGTCAGCCCCAGCATTTT.

CDR3 bases: TGCGCCAGCAGCCAAGATGGGCGGGGGGGCAATCAGCCCCAGCATTTT. Translation gives CASSQDGRGGNQPQHF. The rearrangement links TRBV4-1 to TRBJ1-5, with D perhaps matching TRBD1 (5 bases). CDR3 length: 16 amino acids. The V end was cut by 0 bases, the J end by 2 bases, with 11 bases between. Per germline, CDR1 MGHRA and CDR2 YSYEKL.

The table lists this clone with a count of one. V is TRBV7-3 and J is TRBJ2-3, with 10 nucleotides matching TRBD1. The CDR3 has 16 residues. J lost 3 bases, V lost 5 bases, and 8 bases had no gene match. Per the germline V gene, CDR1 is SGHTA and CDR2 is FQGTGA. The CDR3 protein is CASSPRWTGGTDTQYF. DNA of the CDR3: TGTGCCAGCAGCCCCCGGTGGACAGGGGGGACAGATACGCAGTATTTT.